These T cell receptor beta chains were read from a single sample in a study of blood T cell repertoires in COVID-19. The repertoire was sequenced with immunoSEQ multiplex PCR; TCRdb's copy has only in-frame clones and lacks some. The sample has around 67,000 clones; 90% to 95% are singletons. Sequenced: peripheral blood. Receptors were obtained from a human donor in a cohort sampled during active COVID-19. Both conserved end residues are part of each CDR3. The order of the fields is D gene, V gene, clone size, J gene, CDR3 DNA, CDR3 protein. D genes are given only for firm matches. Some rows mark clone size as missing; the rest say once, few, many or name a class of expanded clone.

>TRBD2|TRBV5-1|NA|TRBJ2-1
TGCGCCAGCAGCTTGGCTAGCGGGGGGGCTTATAGGAATGAGCAGTTCTTC
CASSLASGGAYRNEQFF
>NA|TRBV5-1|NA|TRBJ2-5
TGCGCCAGCAGCTTGTGGGGAGGAGAGACCCAGTACTTC
CASSLWGGETQYF
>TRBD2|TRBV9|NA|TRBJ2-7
TGTGCCAGCAGCGCCTCTAGCGGGGGGGCCGCCTACGAGCAGTACTTC
CASSASSGGAAYEQYF
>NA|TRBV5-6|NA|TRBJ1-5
TGTGCCAGCAGCTTCGGGCAGGGCGGTCAGCCCCAGCATTTT
CASSFGQGGQPQHF
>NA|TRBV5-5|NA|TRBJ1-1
TGTGCCAGCAGCCCTCTAGGGGTTGGGACTGAAGCTTTCTTT
CASSPLGVGTEAFF
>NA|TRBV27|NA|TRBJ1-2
TGTGCCAGTGGGGCCTTTTTTAACTATGGCTACACCTTC
CASGAFFNYGYTF
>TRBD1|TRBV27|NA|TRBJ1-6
TGTGCCAGCACTATAAAAGGGGGCCCCTATAATTCACCCCTCCACTTT
CASTIKGGPYNSPLHF
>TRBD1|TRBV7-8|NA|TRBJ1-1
TGTGCCAGCAGCTTACAGACAGGGATCACTGAAGCTTTCTTT
CASSLQTGITEAFF
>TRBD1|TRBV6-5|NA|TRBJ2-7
TGTGCCAGCAGAAGGAACGGGACAGGGACCTACGAGCAGTACTTC
CASRRNGTGTYEQYF
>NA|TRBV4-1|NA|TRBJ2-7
TGCGCCAGCAGCCAAGATCTTAAGGGAGAGCCCCCCTACGAGCAGTACTTC
CASSQDLKGEPPYEQYF
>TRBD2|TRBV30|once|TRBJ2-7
TGTGCCTGGAGTTCCATCGGACTAGCCGCCTACGAGCAGTACTTC
CAWSSIGLAAYEQYF
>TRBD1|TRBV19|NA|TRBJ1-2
TGTGCCAGTGCTCCGGGACAGGGAGGTTGGGGCTACACCTTC
CASAPGQGGWGYTF
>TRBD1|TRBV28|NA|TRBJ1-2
TGTGCCAGCAGTTTAGGGGACAGGGAAACTGGTGGCTACACCTTC
CASSLGDRETGGYTF
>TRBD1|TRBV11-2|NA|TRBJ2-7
TGTGCCAGCAGCTGGGGAAAACAGGGGATCGGCGACGAGCAGTACTTC
CASSWGKQGIGDEQYF
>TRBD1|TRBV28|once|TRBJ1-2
TGTGCCAGCAGTTGGGGGACAGGGATTTTTGATGGCTACACCTTC
CASSWGTGIFDGYTF
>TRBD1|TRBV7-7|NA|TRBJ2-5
TGTGCCAGCAGCTTAGGAGTCGAAGGGGGCTTAGAAGAGACCCAGTACTTC
CASSLGVEGGLEETQYF
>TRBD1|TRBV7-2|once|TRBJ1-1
TGTGCCAGCAGCTTACAGGGGGAGAACACTGAAGCTTTCTTT
CASSLQGENTEAFF
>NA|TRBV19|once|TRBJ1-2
TGTGCCACCCAGGGAATCGACTATGGCTACACCTTC
CATQGIDYGYTF
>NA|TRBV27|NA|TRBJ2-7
TGTGCCAGCAGTTGGCGAGTGAGCGACGAGCAGTACTTC
CASSWRVSDEQYF
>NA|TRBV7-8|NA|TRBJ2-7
TGTGCCAGCAGCTTTGGAGGAGAACTCTACGAGCAGTACTTC
CASSFGGELYEQYF
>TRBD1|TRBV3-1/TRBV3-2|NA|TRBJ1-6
TGTGCCAGCAGCCAAGGGTCATTGGACAGGGGGCCTAATTCACCCCTCCACTTT
CASSQGSLDRGPNSPLHF
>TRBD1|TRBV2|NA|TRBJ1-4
TGTGCCAGCAGTGTGACAGGGGGGGTGTTTTTT
CASSVTGGVFF
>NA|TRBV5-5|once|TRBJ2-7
TGTGCCAGCAGCTTGCCACAGGACTACGAGCAGTACTTC
CASSLPQDYEQYF
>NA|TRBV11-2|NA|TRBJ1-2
TGTGCCAGCAGCCCACGAGCGGCGGGGAACTATGGCTACACCTTC
CASSPRAAGNYGYTF
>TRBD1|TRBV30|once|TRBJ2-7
TGTGCCTGGACCGACAGGGGGTCTATCGAGCAGTACTTC
CAWTDRGSIEQYF
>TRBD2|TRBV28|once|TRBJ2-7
TGTGCCAGCAGTGTTCTGGGCGGGGGGGCACGTGAGCAGTACTTC
CASSVLGGGAREQYF
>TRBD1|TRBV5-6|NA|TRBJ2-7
TGTGCCAGCAGCTCAGACAGGGGGCGGCGATGGTACGAGCAGTACTTC
CASSSDRGRRWYEQYF
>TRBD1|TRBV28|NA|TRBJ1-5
TGTGCCAGCAGTGTATTCACAGGGGTCCTCGTAATTCATGATCAGCCCCAGCATTTT
CASSVFTGVLVIHDQPQHF
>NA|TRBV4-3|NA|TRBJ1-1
TGCGCCAGCAGCCAAGACAGGAACACTGAAGCTTTCTTT
CASSQDRNTEAFF
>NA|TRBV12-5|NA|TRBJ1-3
TGTGCTAGTGGATCGACGCGGCTTAGCTCTGGAAACACCATATATTTT
CASGSTRLSSGNTIYF
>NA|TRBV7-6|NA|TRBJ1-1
TGTGCCAGCAGCTTGGGGGGGGAGAACACTGAAGCTTTCTTT
CASSLGGENTEAFF
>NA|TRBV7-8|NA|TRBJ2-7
TGTGCCAGCAGCTTAGTAGGACAGAGCTACGAGCAGTACTTC
CASSLVGQSYEQYF
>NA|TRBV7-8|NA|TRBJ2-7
TGTGCCAGCAGCTTACCAGGGTCCAACTACGAGCAGTACTTC
CASSLPGSNYEQYF
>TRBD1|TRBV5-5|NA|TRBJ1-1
TGTGCCAGCAGCCCGGGACAGGGGTACACTGAAGCTTTCTTT
CASSPGQGYTEAFF
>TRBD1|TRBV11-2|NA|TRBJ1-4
TGTGCCAGCAGCTCGTACAGGGGGCAAGGTGAAAAACTGTTTTTT
CASSSYRGQGEKLFF
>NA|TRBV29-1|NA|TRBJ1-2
TGCAGCGTCCCCTCGGGGGGGGCCTCCTATGGCTACACCTTC
CSVPSGGASYGYTF
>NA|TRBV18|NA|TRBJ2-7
TGTGCCAGCTCACCTTACGGACGGGACTACGAGCAGTACTTC
CASSPYGRDYEQYF
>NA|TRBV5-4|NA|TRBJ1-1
TGTGCCAGCAGCTTGGACGTAGCGATAGAGGAAGCTTTCTTT
CASSLDVAIEEAFF
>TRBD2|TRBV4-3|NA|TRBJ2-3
TGCGCCAGCAGCCTACGAGCGGGGGGAAGAACAGATACGCAGTATTTT
CASSLRAGGRTDTQYF
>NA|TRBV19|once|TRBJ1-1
TGTGCCAGTACCTCACTGAGGGAGGCTAACACTGAAGCTTTCTTT
CASTSLREANTEAFF
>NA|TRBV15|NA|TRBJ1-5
TGTGCCACCAGCAGAGCGAGGGAAGCCCAGCCCCAGCATTTT
CATSRAREAQPQHF
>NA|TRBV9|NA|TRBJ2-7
TGTGCCAGCAGCGTTGAGGGGGACTCCTACGAGCAGTACTTC
CASSVEGDSYEQYF
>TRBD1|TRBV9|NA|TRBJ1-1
TGTGCCAGCAGCGTTACGCCGGGACAGGGGGCGAGGACTGAAGCTTTCTTT
CASSVTPGQGARTEAFF
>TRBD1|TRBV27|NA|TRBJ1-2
TGTGCCAGCAGTGGGGACAGGGCGGGCTACACCTTC
CASSGDRAGYTF
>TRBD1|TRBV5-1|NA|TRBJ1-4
TGCGCCAGCAGCACGGCAGGGGACAGAGCTGAAAAACTGTTTTTT
CASSTAGDRAEKLFF
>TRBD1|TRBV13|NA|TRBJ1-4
TGTGCCAGCAGCCCGCCCGGGACAGGGGCTAATGAAAAACTGTTTTTT
CASSPPGTGANEKLFF
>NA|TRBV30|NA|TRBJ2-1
TGTGCCTGGAGGGCGGACTCCCTTGACAATGAGCAGTTCTTC
CAWRADSLDNEQFF
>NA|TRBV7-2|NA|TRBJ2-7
TGTGCCAGCAGCTTAGACGAGTCCTACGAGCAGTACTTC
CASSLDESYEQYF